The clone carrying this T cell receptor (beta chain) was seen only a few times. The sample is drawn from a study of T cell repertoires in cytomegalovirus infection. About the research overall: Public TCR beta signatures indicated both CMV infection and matching HLA type.

TCRdb re-called the reads through MiXCR, storing one row per CDR3 protein. Found here are over 100,000 distinct CDR3 sequences, about 17% of them singletons; the top ten hold 8%. Germline CDR1 reads DFQATT; CDR2 reads SNEGSKA (reference sequence). There are 17 residues in the CDR3. The J segment lost 0 bases and the V segment lost 1 base, leaving 10 bases of the junction unmatched. This rearrangement joins TRBV20-1 to TRBJ2-3; 7 bases map to TRBD2. Sequencing was performed on PBMCs. The receptor's source is a human donor in good health (CMV status not recorded). Some clones in this sample may be carry-over from other donors' samples. CDR3 sequence reads: CSARVPGLPSSTDTQYF. CDR3 nucleotide sequence: TGCAGTGCTAGAGTCCCGGGACTACCTTCTAGCACAGATACGCAGTATTTT.